A single sample gave rise to the 21 T cell receptor beta chains below, sequenced in a study of control samples from healthy donors and cancer patients (dated by TCRdb to about 2020). The library was produced with the immunoSEQ multiplex PCR assay. TCRdb retrieved this table from immuneACCESS and kept in-frame rearrangements only. Not all clones are present; in checked studies, unresolved V genes account for under half, and no reason is known for the remainder. Across this sample there are 77,000 or so clones, with roughly 89% seen only once. The ten biggest clones cover 15% to 17% of the sample. Sequencing was carried out using blood. The source of these receptors is a man in his thirties or forties in good health.

The chain couples TRBV2 to TRBJ2-1, with 14 positions matching TRBD2. Germline V lookup: CDR1 SNHLY, CDR2 FYNNEI. The CDR3 covers 18 residues. Trimming at V came to 6 bases and at J to 1 base, leaving 8 bases not matched to a gene. CDR3 amino acids: CASSSGTSGSRSYNEQFF. The CDR3 DNA is TGTGCCAGCAGCTCCGGGACTAGCGGGAGTAGGTCCTACAATGAGCAGTTCTTC.

This clone was observed a single time. This chain uses TRBV19 with TRBJ1-1, with D tentatively TRBD1 (6 bases). Germline lookup yields CDR1 LNHDA and CDR2 SQIVND (reference sequence). The CDR3 contains 14 residues. V lost 6 bases and J lost 0, with 11 bases in between. CDR3 bases: TGTGCCAGTAGAATGGGACAATTGAACACTGAAGCTTTCTTT. It specifies CASRMGQLNTEAFF.

The chain carries TRBV12-5 and TRBJ2-7; D unclear. Per the germline V gene, CDR1 is LGHNT and CDR2 is FRNRAP. Trimming removed 7 bases from V and 9 bases from J, with 16 bases in between. The CDR3 covers 12 residues. In DNA form, the CDR3 reads TGTGCTAGTGCCAACGAATGGGCGGTGCAGTACTTC. Translating it yields CASANEWAVQYF.

This chain uses TRBV3-1 (or the pseudogene TRBV3-2) with TRBJ2-2; TRBD2 aligns across 11 bases. Germline values: CDR1 LGHDT, CDR2 YNNKEL (reference sequence). The V and J ends lost 4 bases and 6 bases, in that order; junction bases with no gene match: 10. The CDR3 length is 17 residues. The CDR3 nucleotides read TGTGCCAGCAGCCCCAGACGTCTAGCGGGAGGCGCCGGGGAGCTGTTTTTT. Its protein is CASSPRRLAGGAGELFF.

In nucleotides, the CDR3 is TGTGCCAGCAGCCCCCACCGGGACAGGCATTACACTGAAGCTTTCTTT. The encoded protein is CASSPHRDRHYTEAFF. This rearrangement joins TRBV6-2 or TRBV6-3 to TRBJ1-1; the match to TRBD1 covers 8 bases. V shed 6 bases and J 3 bases; nucleotides not matched to a gene: 12. Germline CDR1 MNHEY, CDR2 SVGEGT. The CDR3 has 16 residues.

The chain joins TRBV19 to TRBJ1-1; no definite D call. Germline CDR1 and CDR2: LNHDA and SQIVND (reference sequence). The germline V and J ends were trimmed by 6 bases and 2 bases, with 16 bases remaining between them. The CDR3 runs to 15 residues. The CDR3 loop reads CASRPPHSSNTEAFF. For the CDR3, the DNA is TGTGCCAGTAGGCCGCCGCACTCTTCTAACACTGAAGCTTTCTTT. Based on the CDR3 plus reference TRBV19 and TRBJ1-1, the full variable domain is DGGITQSPKYLFRKEGQNVTLSCEQNLNHDAMYWYRQDPGQGLRLIYYSQIVNDFQKGDIAEGYSVSREKKESFPLTVTSAQKNPTAFYLCASRPPHSSNTEAFFGQGTRLTVV.

About this clone itself: An end of the junction differs from the germline gene, which may be a read error. The chain employs TRBV13 and TRBJ2-4, with TRBD1 as a possible D gene (5 bases). The CDR3 consists of 15 residues. From germline, CDR1 is PRHDT and CDR2 FYEKMQ (reference sequence). The CDR3 region is CASSLTIGATNIQYF. In DNA form, the CDR3 reads TGTGCCAGCAGCTTAACTATAGGGGCCACAAACATTCAGTACTTC.

This chain links TRBV11-2 with TRBJ2-2; the D call may be TRBD1 or TRBD2 (5 bases each). The CDR3 is 15 amino acids. The V gene's germline CDR1 is SGHAT and CDR2 FQNNGV. The ends were cut back, 0 bases at V and 9 bases at J, with 14 bases in the middle. CDR3 bases: TGTGCCAGCAGCTTAGATTCACCCGGGGACCGGGAGCTGTTTTTT. As protein: CASSLDSPGDRELFF.

The chain has TRBV6-5 and TRBJ1-2; 11 nucleotides align to TRBD1. Looked up from germline, CDR1 is MNHEY and CDR2 is SVGAGI. This CDR3 is built from 14 residues. Trimming took 6 bases from V and 1 from J; bases not matched to a gene: 1. The CDR3 sequence is CASRGTGGNYGYTF. The CDR3 DNA follows: TGTGCCAGCAGAGGGACAGGGGGTAACTATGGCTACACCTTC.

This chain joins TRBV6-2 or TRBV6-3 and TRBJ1-2; TRBD1 aligns across 7 bases. With 2 bases clipped from V and 6 bases from J, the junction kept 15 bases outside the gene matches. In germline, CDR1 is MNHEY, CDR2 SVGEGT. The CDR3 extends over 17 amino acids. CDR3 loop: CASSYGPGQKRDNGYTF. The CDR3 DNA sequence: TGTGCCAGCAGTTACGGTCCGGGACAGAAACGGGATAATGGCTACACCTTC.

V usage is TRBV2 and J usage is TRBJ1-5, with TRBD1 matching 8 bases. The trim removed 8 bases at V and 11 bases at J, leaving 14 bases unmatched. Germline V gene sequence: CDR1 SNHLY, CDR2 FYNNEI. The CDR3 length is 14 residues. CDR3 in DNA: TGTGCCAGCGGGGGGACAGGCCTTGGAGGAGCCCAGCATTTT. Translating gives CASGGTGLGGAQHF.

CDR3 region: CASSLALLDTQYF. The DNA for the CDR3 is TGTGCCAGCAGTTTAGCGCTATTGGATACGCAGTATTTT. The rearrangement links TRBV12-3 or TRBV12-4 to TRBJ2-3; the D is unclear. The V end lost 0 bases, the J end lost 6 bases, and 7 bases lay between the germline ends. The CDR3 consists of 13 residues.

This sequence joins TRBV24-1 and TRBJ2-1; D tentatively fits TRBD1 or TRBD2 (5 bases each). The germline V gene has CDR1 KGHDR and CDR2 SFDVKD. V shed 3 bases and J shed 5 bases, with 13 bases lying between them. The CDR3 totals 15 residues. This chain's CDR3 is CATSDPTRGDNEQFF. CDR3 nucleotides: TGTGCCACCAGTGATCCTACTAGGGGTGACAATGAGCAGTTCTTC.

The chain is built from TRBV5-1 and TRBJ2-1; 11 bases agree with TRBD1. This CDR3 region has 16 residues. J was trimmed by 2 bases and V by 3 bases; bases with no gene match: 4. Germline V CDR1 and CDR2: SGHRS, YFSETQ. The CDR3 spells CASSYGTGGTYNEQFF. Written as DNA, the CDR3 is TGCGCCAGCAGCTACGGGACAGGGGGTACCTACAATGAGCAGTTCTTC.

The genes are TRBV3-1 (or the pseudogene TRBV3-2) and TRBJ2-1; 9 bases fit TRBD1. V shed 3 bases and J 9 bases; nucleotides not matched to a gene: 18. CDR3 length: 18 residues. Looked up from germline, CDR1 is LGHDT and CDR2 is YNNKEL (reference sequence). CDR3 nucleotide sequence: TGTGCCAGCAGCCACCATAACAGGGGGCGCGACCCAATGGGTGAGCAGTTCTTC. It encodes CASSHHNRGRDPMGEQFF.

In its sample, this clone was seen once. The V call is TRBV4-1, the J call TRBJ2-1, with 7 bases identical to TRBD1. Trimming removed 0 bases from V and 3 bases from J; junction bases left unmatched: 14. The CDR3 is made up of 19 amino acids. Germline assignment: CDR1 MGHRA and CDR2 YSYEKL. The CDR3 nucleotides read TGCGCCAGCAGCCAAGATAGCAGGGGGTTTTTTTTAGTCTACAATGAGCAGTTCTTC. Translated, it gives CASSQDSRGFFLVYNEQFF.

The V and J genes are TRBV7-8 and TRBJ2-1, with TRBD2 identical over 12 bases. Germline-derived CDR1 and CDR2 are SGHVS and FQNEAQ. Trimming took 1 base from V and 4 from J; bases not matched to a gene: 2. The CDR3 covers 16 residues. The CDR3 sequence: CASSLGLAGGYNEQFF. The CDR3 nucleotides are TGTGCCAGCAGCTTAGGCCTAGCGGGGGGGTACAATGAGCAGTTCTTC.

This chain uses TRBV7-9 with TRBJ1-1; 7 nucleotides agree with TRBD1. Germline loops: CDR1 SEHNR, CDR2 FQNEAQ (reference sequence). The CDR3 loop spans 12 amino acids. The J segment lost 8 bases and the V segment lost 5 bases, leaving 5 bases of the junction unmatched. Here the CDR3 reads CASSVGTAEAFF. CDR3 nucleotide sequence: TGTGCCAGCAGCGTCGGGACAGCCGAAGCTTTCTTT.

The rearrangement uses TRBV18 and TRBJ1-4; a possible D gene is TRBD1 (5 bases). V was shortened by 6 bases and J by 0 bases, with 20 bases between the two germline ends. The CDR3 has 18 residues. CDR1 and CDR2 (germline): KGHSH, LQKENI. Written as DNA, the CDR3 is TGTGCCAGCTCCCAAAGTCCTCAATGGGGGGCAACTAATGAAAAACTGTTTTTT. Translating gives CASSQSPQWGATNEKLFF. Full variable domain (outside the CDR3, taken from reference TRBV18 and TRBJ1-4): NAGVMQNPRHLVRRRGQEARLRCSPMKGHSHVYWYRQLPEEGLKFMVYLQKENIIDESGMPKERFSAEFPKEGPSILRIQQVVRGDSAAYFCASSQSPQWGATNEKLFFGSGTQLSVL.

The chain carries TRBV7-2 and TRBJ1-2; the match to TRBD1 covers 9 bases. The CDR3 is made up of 14 amino acids. Germline V CDR1 and CDR2: SGHTA, FQGNSA. J lost 4 bases, V lost 5 bases, and 5 bases had no gene match. The DNA of the CDR3 is TGTGCCAGCAGCAAAGGACAGGGGCTCTATGGCTACACCTTC. Translating it yields CASSKGQGLYGYTF.

This clone has just one count. The CDR3, as DNA: TGTGCCAGCAGCCAAAAGGGAGTGCGACGCGGGCCCCTCACAGATACGCAGTATTTT. Translating gives CASSQKGVRRGPLTDTQYF. The V and J genes are TRBV3-1 (or the pseudogene TRBV3-2) and TRBJ2-3; maybe TRBD2 (5 bases). The germline V gene has CDR1 LGHDT and CDR2 YNNKEL (reference sequence). This CDR3 spans 19 amino acids. V was shortened by 2 bases and J by 2 bases, with 23 bases between the two germline ends.